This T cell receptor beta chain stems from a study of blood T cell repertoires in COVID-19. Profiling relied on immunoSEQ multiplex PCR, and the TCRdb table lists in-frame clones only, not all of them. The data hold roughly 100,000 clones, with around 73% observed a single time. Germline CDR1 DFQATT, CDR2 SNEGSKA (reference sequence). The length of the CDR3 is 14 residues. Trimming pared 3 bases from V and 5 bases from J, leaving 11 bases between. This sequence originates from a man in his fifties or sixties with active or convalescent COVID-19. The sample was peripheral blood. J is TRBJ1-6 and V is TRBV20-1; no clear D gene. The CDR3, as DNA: TGCAGTGCTAGTAGGCGGGTCGATAATTCACCCCTCCACTTT. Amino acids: CSASRRVDNSPLHF.